In this sample, the clone carrying this T cell receptor (beta chain) turned up many times. Profiled with immunoSEQ multiplex PCR; TCRdb holds only in-frame clones, not every one. The sample shows roughly 230,000 clones, about 83% of them seen only once. This CDR3 region has 16 residues. Losses at the gene ends were 2 bases for V and 12 bases for J; bases not matched to a gene: 18. Germline assignment: CDR1 LGHNA and CDR2 YNFKEQ. The record originates from a study of blood T cell repertoires in COVID-19. About the research overall: Samples taken during acute and convalescent COVID-19 were collected in the United States, Italy and Spain.

Source material: peripheral blood. The chain joins TRBV4-2 to TRBJ2-7; the match to TRBD2 covers 8 bases. The origin of this receptor is a human donor in a cohort sampled during active COVID-19. CDR3 sequence (DNA): TGTGCCAGCAGCCAACTGGGGGGGGCGGGAGGCCTCCTTTGGTACTTC. It is translated as CASSQLGGAGGLLWYF.